The 21 T cell receptor beta chains below all came from one sample that was sequenced in a study of tumor-infiltrating lymphocytes in oesophageal squamous cell carcinoma. TCRdb re-analysed the PCR reads in MiXCR, keeping a single row per CDR3 protein. The table shows 20,000 or so distinct CDR3 sequences, with about a third occurring only once. What was sequenced was esophageal tumor tissue. These receptors all come from a female donor with esophageal squamous cell carcinoma.

This chain connects TRBV28 to TRBJ1-5; TRBD1 aligns across 9 bases. The CDR3 is 14 amino acids. The junction had 4 bases not matched to a gene; V was cut back by 6 bases and J by 4 bases. CDR1 and CDR2 (germline): MDHEN, SYDVKM. CDR3 region: CASRTGGGNQPQHF. In DNA, the CDR3 is TGTGCCAGCAGAACAGGGGGCGGAAATCAGCCCCAGCATTTT.

This clonotype was detected ten times or more. The CDR3: CASSLEVLYEQYF. The CDR3 DNA reads as TGTGCCAGCAGCTTAGAGGTCCTCTACGAGCAGTACTTC. The chain recombines TRBV11-2 with TRBJ2-7; D is ambiguous. The CDR3 consists of 13 residues. Germline-derived CDR1 and CDR2 are SGHAT and FQNNGV. Trimming removed 0 bases from V and 3 bases from J, with 6 bases in between.

In regard to this clonotype: The CDR3 ends on some other residue instead of the conserved phenylalanine or tryptophan, so this is likely a read error. The DNA is omitted, as the CDR3 cannot be located on it reliably, and the CDR3 follows TCRdb's listing. The chain has TRBV7-2 and TRBJ1-1; TRBD1 is taken as the D call from the table, unchecked against the DNA. Inclusive of both ends, the CDR3 amounts to 16 amino acids. Germline V gives CDR1 SGHTA, CDR2 FQGNSA. CDR3 region: CASSHRDVISPSILVM.

The V and J genes are TRBV7-9 and TRBJ2-5; the match to TRBD2 covers 10 bases. With the DNA end fitting TRBJ2-1 better, the J assignment may be wrong. In germline, CDR1 is SEHNR, CDR2 FQNEAQ (reference sequence). This CDR3 has 18 residues. Here the CDR3 DNA reads TGTGCCAGCAGCTTAGGAACAGCGGGAGGGCCATTCGACAATGAGCAGTTCTTC. As protein: CASSLGTAGGPFDNEQFF.

This clonotype was detected many times. The rearrangement uses TRBV12-3 or TRBV12-4 and TRBJ2-2, with D perhaps matching TRBD1 or TRBD2 (5 bases each). The CDR3 loop spans 16 amino acids. V was clipped by 7 bases and J by 0 bases, with 15 bases between them. The CDR3 sequence: CASILGTGANTGELFF. The DNA of the CDR3 is TGTGCCAGCATACTTGGGACGGGCGCGAACACCGGGGAGCTGTTTTTT.

The CDR3 here is CASSLIAGSYNEQFF. For the CDR3, the DNA is TGTGCCAGCAGCTTAATCGCGGGAAGCTACAATGAGCAGTTCTTC. The rearrangement links TRBV7-3 to TRBJ2-1; tentative D call: TRBD2 (6 bases). This CDR3 is built from 15 residues. The V end lost 1 base, the J end lost 3 bases, and 10 bases lay between the germline ends. Germline loops: CDR1 SGHTA, CDR2 FQGTGA.

This clonotype was counted at least ten times. The chain links TRBV7-9 to TRBJ1-6; D unresolved. The ends were cut back, 0 bases at V and 7 bases at J, with 7 bases in the middle. The germline V gene encodes CDR1 SEHNR and CDR2 FQNEAQ (reference sequence). This CDR3 has 14 residues. The CDR3 sequence is CASSLARSNSPLHF. The CDR3 coding sequence is TGTGCCAGCAGCTTAGCTCGCAGCAATTCACCCCTCCACTTT. The variable domain in full, completed from reference TRBV7-9 and TRBJ1-6, reads DTGVSQNPRHKITKRGQNVTFRCDPISEHNRLYWYRQTLGQGPEFLTYFQNEAQLEKSRLLSDRFSAERPKGSFSTLEIQRTEQGDSAMYLCASSLARSNSPLHFGNGTRLTVT.

This clonotype was counted only a few times. The chain carries TRBV7-9 and TRBJ2-1, with TRBD2 as a possible D gene (6 bases). The V and J ends lost 1 base and 6 bases respectively, with 10 bases between them. The CDR3 extends over 14 amino acids. The V gene's germline CDR1 is SEHNR and CDR2 FQNEAQ (reference sequence). In nucleotides, the CDR3 is TGTGCCAGCAGCTTAGGGGGGACTTCCAATGAGCAGTTCTTC. Translation gives CASSLGGTSNEQFF.

Only a few counts were recorded for this clonotype. The CDR3 region is CASSSVGNVNTQYF. CDR3 DNA: TGTGCCAGCAGCTCGGTCGGGAACGTGAATACGCAGTATTTT. The chain joins TRBV7-2 to TRBJ2-3; possible D gene TRBD2, 5 bases. The CDR3 extends over 14 amino acids. Germline-derived CDR1 and CDR2 are SGHTA and FQGNSA. V was clipped by 4 bases and J by 7 bases, with 15 bases between them. Based on the CDR3 plus reference TRBV7-2 and TRBJ2-3, the full variable domain is GAGVSQSPSNKVTEKGKDVELRCDPISGHTALYWYRQSLGQGLEFLIYFQGNSAPDKSGLPSDRFSAERTGGSVSTLTIQRTQQEDSAVYLCASSSVGNVNTQYFGPGTRLTVL.

CDR3 sequence (DNA): TGTGCCAGCAGCTCCTCGCAGGGATCCGGGGAGCTGTTTTTT. This translates into CASSSSQGSGELFF. The rearrangement uses TRBV7-2 and TRBJ2-2; tentatively, D is TRBD1 (5 bases). The CDR3 has 14 residues. V was shortened by 4 bases and J by 6 bases, with 12 bases between the two germline ends. CDR1 SGHTA and CDR2 FQGNSA come from the germline V gene.

The chain joins TRBV5-1 to TRBJ2-3; 7 bases line up with TRBD1. CDR3 length: 13 residues. Germline V lookup: CDR1 SGHRS, CDR2 YFSETQ. With 5 bases clipped from V and 1 base from J, the junction kept 1 base outside the gene matches. CDR3 nucleotide sequence: TGCGCCAGCAGGAGGGGGCGCACAGATACGCAGTATTTT. This encodes CASRRGRTDTQYF.

The genes are TRBV7-3 and TRBJ1-6, with D possibly TRBD1 on 6 matching bases. The V end lost 4 bases, the J end lost 5 bases, and 12 bases lay between the germline ends. Germline V gene sequence: CDR1 SGHTA, CDR2 FQGTGA. The CDR3 is 15 amino acids. The chain's CDR3 is CASSSRTVNNSPLHF. The CDR3 DNA is TGTGCCAGCAGCTCCCGGACAGTTAATAATTCACCCCTCCACTTT. Supplemented by reference TRBV7-3 and TRBJ1-6, the full variable domain reads GAGVSQTPSNKVTEKGKYVELRCDPISGHTALYWYRQSLGQGPEFLIYFQGTGAADDSGLPNDRFFAVRPEGSVSTLKIQRTERGDSAVYLCASSSRTVNNSPLHFGNGTRLTVT.

The rearrangement uses TRBV7-8 and TRBJ1-5; the D gene is possibly TRBD1 (6 bases). With 2 bases removed from V and 0 bases from J, the gap between germline ends came to 17 bases. The CDR3 contains 18 residues. Germline V gene lookup returns CDR1 SGHVS and CDR2 FQNEAQ. CDR3 DNA: TGTGCCAGCAGCTTATTGGTACAGGGTACTATTAGCAATCAGCCCCAGCATTTT. As protein: CASSLLVQGTISNQPQHF.

Ten or more counts support this clonotype. The chain has TRBV24-1 and TRBJ2-5; TRBD1 matches 10 bases. The CDR3 spans 18 residues. Germline V CDR1 and CDR2: KGHDR, SFDVKD. The V segment lost 0 bases and the J segment 11 bases; nucleotides outside the gene matches: 17. The DNA of the CDR3 is TGTGCCACCAGTGATTTGACCGGGCGACAGGGGGCCTACAATGAGCAGTACTTC. This sequence encodes CATSDLTGRQGAYNEQYF.

This clonotype was recorded at least ten times. The chain links TRBV28 to TRBJ2-3; TRBD2 agrees at 8 bases. With V trimmed by 7 bases and J by 1 base, 10 bases remained unmatched. CDR3 length: 16 amino acids. Germline-derived CDR1 and CDR2 are MDHEN and SYDVKM. The CDR3: CASKGFHSGGTDTQYF. CDR3 nucleotide sequence: TGTGCCAGCAAAGGTTTTCATAGCGGGGGCACAGATACGCAGTATTTT.

This clonotype was detected many times. This chain links TRBV11-2 with TRBJ2-5, with TRBD2 identical over 7 bases. Losses at the gene ends were 2 bases for V and 11 bases for J; bases not matched to a gene: 26. The germline V gene encodes CDR1 SGHAT and CDR2 FQNNGV. CDR3 length equals 19 residues. The CDR3 sequence is CASSLREVLRGGSEGEQYF. The CDR3 nucleotides are TGTGCCAGCAGCTTAAGAGAGGTTCTAAGGGGCGGGAGTGAGGGTGAGCAGTACTTC. Complete variable domain (other parts from reference TRBV11-2 and TRBJ2-5): EAGVAQSPRYKIIEKRQSVAFWCNPISGHATLYWYQQILGQGPKLLIQFQNNGVVDDSQLPKDRFSAERLKGVDSTLKIQPAKLEDSAVYLCASSLREVLRGGSEGEQYFGPGTRLLVL.

V and J are TRBV7-9 and TRBJ2-3; 7 bases agree with TRBD1. The V and J ends lost 3 bases and 6 bases, in that order; junction bases with no gene match: 0. From germline, CDR1 is SEHNR and CDR2 FQNEAQ (reference sequence). This CDR3 region has 12 residues. The CDR3 sequence: CASSLDRDTQYF. The CDR3 coding sequence is TGTGCCAGCAGCTTGGACAGGGATACGCAGTATTTT.

Many counts were recorded for this clonotype. This may stem from a read error, because a much larger clone lies one nucleotide away. V gene TRBV6-4 combines with J gene TRBJ2-5; 7 positions agree with TRBD1. Gene TRBJ2-1 matches the end of the DNA better, so the J call may be wrong. Germline CDR1 reads MRHNA; CDR2 reads SNTAGT. The CDR3 loop spans 13 amino acids. The CDR3 region is CASSRDRGETQFF. CDR3 bases: TGTGCCAGCAGTAGGGACAGAGGCGAGACCCAGTTCTTC.

In the case of this clonotype: The conserved closing phenylalanine or tryptophan is absent in this CDR3, likely reflecting a read error. No DNA is shown, since the ends of the CDR3 on it are uncertain; the CDR3 is the one TCRdb lists. The chain carries TRBV7-3 and TRBJ2-6; TRBD1, as called in the table, went unchecked against the DNA. From its first to its last residue, the CDR3 has 17 amino acids. CDR1 SGHTA and CDR2 FQGTGA come from the germline V gene. CDR3 in amino acids: CASSLITGQAYEQYFGA.

The table lists this clonotype with many counts. The rearrangement uses TRBV6-1 and TRBJ2-5, with 11 positions matching TRBD2. Trimming removed 6 bases from V and 3 bases from J; junction bases left unmatched: 6. The CDR3 has 15 amino acids. The germline gives CDR1 MNHNS, CDR2 SASEGT. Here the CDR3 reads CASSAGTSGKETQYF. The CDR3 DNA reads TGTGCCAGCAGCGCCGGGACTAGCGGCAAAGAGACCCAGTACTTC.

A note on this clonotype: A junction boundary mismatches the germline segment, possibly from a read error. The chain carries TRBV7-7 and TRBJ2-1; 8 bases are shared with TRBD2. The CDR3 spans 15 residues. Germline V gives CDR1 SSHAT, CDR2 FNYEAQ (reference sequence). CDR3 in amino acids: CASSPLAAIYNEQFF. In DNA form, the CDR3 reads TGTGCTAGCAGCCCACTAGCGGCAATCTACAATGAGCAGTTCTTC.